This T cell receptor (beta chain) was sequenced during a study of blood T cell repertoires in COVID-19 (dated by TCRdb to the early 2020s). Regarding the study in general: Samples from collaborators originated in the United States, Italy and Spain and spanned both the acute and convalescent phases of COVID-19. The material from the prospective study consisted of cDNA or gDNA derived from T cells, B-cell-depleted T cells, or PBMCs. The repertoires were released in a freely available public database intended as a resource for research on the immune response to SARS-CoV-2. The dataset comprised deeply sampled blood TCRbeta repertoires from subjects exposed to, actively infected with, or recovered from COVID-19. Samples came from the ongoing ImmuneRACE study (first 160 participants) plus 1,254 subjects from 6 global collaborators. Where HLA class I and class II types were available, the types were taken from metadata supplied by the sample provider, not from assay-based typing. A de-identified subject ID, COVID-19 status, age in years and sex were almost always included in the sample metadata.

A word on this clone: Its target antigen remains unknown. The input lacks base qualities; no much larger clone sits a single base away.

At one collaborating source in Seattle, patients were enrolled during active infection and were followed longitudinally through the course of disease. Whole blood was collected in K2EDTA tubes by collaborating institutions according to the institutions' own protocols. Collaborator samples were shipped for TCRbeta analysis as frozen whole blood, isolated PBMCs, or DNA extracted from either sample type. The germline V gene (reference sequence) gives CDR1 as GTSNPN and CDR2 as SVGIG. From the cysteine through the phenylalanine, the CDR3 covers 13 amino acids. The sequence is cut down to CDR3 DNA, 39 bases in frame from base 1. The V end loses 3 bases and the J end loses 7 bases, and a stretch of 12 bases separates them. The immunoSEQ Assay, a bias-controlled multiplex PCR, was used to amplify TCRbeta CDR3 regions from genomic DNA. In the original analysis: Within the assay, amplification of reference gene primers was used to estimate how many nucleated cells each sample contained. To quantify the absolute abundance of each unique TCRbeta CDR3 rearrangement, sequence reads were collapsed and filtered. Productive Simpson clonality was computed per sample as the square root of Simpson's diversity index over productive rearrangements. TCRdb mirrors the immuneACCESS table, restricted to in-frame sequences. Some clones are absent from its copies; in checked studies, under half trace to an unresolved V gene, and the reason for the others is unknown. The DNA was the basis for D and trimming; V, J and clone size are from that table. This sample comprises around 400,000 clones, around 87% of them detected only once. The ten largest account for roughly a tenth of the sample.

Overall results and qualifications from the work: The amount of clinical and demographic metadata varied by source and participant and was provided uncurated.

The TCR was taken from a woman aged 25 to 45 with COVID-19, enrolled during active disease. The chain was built from TRBV30 and TRBJ1-4, and perhaps TRBD1 as D gene, on 6 matching bases. Material: peripheral blood. The sequenced DNA is TGTGCCTGGAGCCCGGGAGGGGGTGAAAAACTGTTTTTT. Protein translation: CAWSPGGGEKLFF.